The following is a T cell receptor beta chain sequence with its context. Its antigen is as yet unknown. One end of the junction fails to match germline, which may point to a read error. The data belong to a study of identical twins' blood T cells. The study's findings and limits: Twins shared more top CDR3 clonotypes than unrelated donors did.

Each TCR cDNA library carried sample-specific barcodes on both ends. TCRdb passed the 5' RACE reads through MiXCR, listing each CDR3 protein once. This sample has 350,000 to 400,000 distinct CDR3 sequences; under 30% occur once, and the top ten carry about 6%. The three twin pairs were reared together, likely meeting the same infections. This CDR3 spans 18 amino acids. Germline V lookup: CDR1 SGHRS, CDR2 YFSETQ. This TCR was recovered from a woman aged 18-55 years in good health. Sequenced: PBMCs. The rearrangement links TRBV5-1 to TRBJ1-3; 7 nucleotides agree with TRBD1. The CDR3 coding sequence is TGCGCCAGCAGCTTGGGGCAGACAGGGCTCCTCTCTGGAAACACCACATATTTT. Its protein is CASSLGQTGLLSGNTTYF.